This T cell receptor (beta chain) was obtained from a study of blood T cell repertoires in COVID-19. This clone was detected only a few times. The germline V gene encodes CDR1 LNHDA and CDR2 SQIVND (reference sequence). The CDR3 contains 14 residues. Between the trimmed V and J ends, which lost 9 bases and 0 bases, there was a span of 12 bases. Only in-frame clones appear in the TCRdb table, and some are missing; sequencing was by immunoSEQ multiplex PCR. This sample has approximately 60,000 clones, with approximately 88% found just once. The sequencing sample was made of peripheral blood. V and J are TRBV19 and TRBJ1-5; D uncertain. The clonotype comes from a man in his 70s with active COVID-19. CDR3 loop: CASRIPYSNQPQHF. CDR3 DNA: TGTGCCAGCAGAATACCTTATAGCAATCAGCCCCAGCATTTT.